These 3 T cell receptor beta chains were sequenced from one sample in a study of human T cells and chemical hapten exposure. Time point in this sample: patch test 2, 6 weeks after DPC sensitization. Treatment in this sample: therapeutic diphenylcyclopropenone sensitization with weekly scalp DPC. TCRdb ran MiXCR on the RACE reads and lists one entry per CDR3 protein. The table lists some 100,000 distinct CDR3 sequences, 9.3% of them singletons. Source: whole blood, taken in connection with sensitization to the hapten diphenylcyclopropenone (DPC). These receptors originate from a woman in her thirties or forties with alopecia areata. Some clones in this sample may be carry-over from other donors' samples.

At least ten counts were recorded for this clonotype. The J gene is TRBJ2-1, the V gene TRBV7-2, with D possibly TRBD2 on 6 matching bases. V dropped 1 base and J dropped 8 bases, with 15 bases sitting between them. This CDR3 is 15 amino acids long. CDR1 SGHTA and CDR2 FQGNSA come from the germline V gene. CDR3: CASSLGGASSYEQFF. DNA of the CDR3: TGTGCCAGCAGCTTAGGCGGGGCTAGTTCCTATGAGCAGTTCTTC.

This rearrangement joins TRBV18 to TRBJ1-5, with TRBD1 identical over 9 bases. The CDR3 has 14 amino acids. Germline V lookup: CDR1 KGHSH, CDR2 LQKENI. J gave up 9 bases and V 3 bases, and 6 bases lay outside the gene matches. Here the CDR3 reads CASSPDRGKLPQHF. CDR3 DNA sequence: TGTGCCAGCTCACCCGACAGGGGGAAACTGCCCCAGCATTTT. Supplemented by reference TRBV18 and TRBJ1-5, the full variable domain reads NAGVMQNPRHLVRRRGQEARLRCSPMKGHSHVYWYRQLPEEGLKFMVYLQKENIIDESGMPKERFSAEFPKEGPSILRIQQVVRGDSAAYFCASSPDRGKLPQHFGDGTRLSIL.

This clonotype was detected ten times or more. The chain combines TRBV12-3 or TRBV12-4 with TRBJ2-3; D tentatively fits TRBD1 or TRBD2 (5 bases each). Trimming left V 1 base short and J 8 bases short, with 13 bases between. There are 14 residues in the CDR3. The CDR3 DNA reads TGTGCCAGCAGTTTAGTTGGGGGAGAGATTACGCAGTATTTT. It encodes CASSLVGGEITQYF.